This T cell receptor (beta chain) is from a study of blood T cells in healthy people across ages. A second PCR, run for about 7 to 11 cycles, used a sample-barcoded 5' primer plus a J-beta primer mix. TCRdb ran MiXCR on the 5' RACE reads and lists one entry per CDR3 protein. The sample contains about 580,000 distinct CDR3 sequences, around half of which appear only once. Per germline, CDR1 DFQATT and CDR2 SNEGSKA (reference sequence). Trimming cost V 4 bases and J 8 bases, with 18 bases left between them. The CDR3 totals 14 residues. A remark on this clonotype: Antigen unknown.

Whole-study results and caveats: Older age went with lower TCR beta diversity per million T cells, in a roughly linear way.

The specimen was blood. This chain uses TRBV20-1 with TRBJ2-1; possibly TRBD2 for D (6 bases). The receptor was isolated from a man older than 75 in good health. The CDR3 reads CSAIRLGAEDEQFF. CDR3 bases: TGCAGTGCTATCCGACTAGGGGCTGAGGATGAGCAGTTCTTC.